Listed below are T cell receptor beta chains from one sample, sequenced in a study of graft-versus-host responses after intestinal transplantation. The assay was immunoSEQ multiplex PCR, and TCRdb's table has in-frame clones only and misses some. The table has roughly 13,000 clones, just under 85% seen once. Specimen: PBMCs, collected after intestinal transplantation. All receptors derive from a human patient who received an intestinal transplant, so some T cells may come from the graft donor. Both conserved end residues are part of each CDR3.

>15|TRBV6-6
CASSPGGQSSYEQYF
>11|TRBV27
CASSSEETQYF
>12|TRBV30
CAWSVVEETQYF
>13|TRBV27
CASSSLYQETQYF
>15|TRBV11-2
CASSFLGVGKNIQYF
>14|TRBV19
CASSIAGMGYEQYF
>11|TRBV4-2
CASSLAYEQYF
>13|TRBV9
CASSPDRAYEQYF
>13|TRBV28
CASSLRDSYEQYF
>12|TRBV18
CASSSTFNEQFF
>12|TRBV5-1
CASGREGETQYF
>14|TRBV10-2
CASSSDLGQETQYF
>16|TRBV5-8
CASSAGQGALKETQYF
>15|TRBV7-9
CASSPPGGVNQPQHF
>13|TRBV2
CASSRDRNYEQYF
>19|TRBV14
CASSQDPYLLGQTLYEQYF
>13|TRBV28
CASSSPWGYGYTF
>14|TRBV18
CASSPGTGIYEQYF
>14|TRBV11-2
CASSYDAGGYEQYF
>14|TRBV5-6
CASSPGQGQETQYF